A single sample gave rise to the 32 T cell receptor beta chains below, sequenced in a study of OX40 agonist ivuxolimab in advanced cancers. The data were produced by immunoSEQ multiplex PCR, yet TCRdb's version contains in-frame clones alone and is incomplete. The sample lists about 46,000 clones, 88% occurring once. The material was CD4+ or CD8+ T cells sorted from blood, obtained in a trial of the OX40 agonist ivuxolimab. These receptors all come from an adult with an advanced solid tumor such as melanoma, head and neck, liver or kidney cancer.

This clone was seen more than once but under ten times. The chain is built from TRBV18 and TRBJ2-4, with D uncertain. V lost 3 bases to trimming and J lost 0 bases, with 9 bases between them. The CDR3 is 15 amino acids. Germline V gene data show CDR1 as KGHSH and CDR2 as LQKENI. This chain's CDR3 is CASSPPSGAKNIQYF. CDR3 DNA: TGTGCCAGCTCACCTCCGTCGGGAGCCAAAAACATTCAGTACTTC.

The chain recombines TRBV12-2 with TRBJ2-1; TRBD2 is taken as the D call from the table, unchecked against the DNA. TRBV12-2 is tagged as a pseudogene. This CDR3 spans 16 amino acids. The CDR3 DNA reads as TGTGCAAGTCGCTTCGAGAAGCTAGCGGTCTACAATGAGCAGTTCTTC. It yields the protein CASRFEKLAVYNEQFF.

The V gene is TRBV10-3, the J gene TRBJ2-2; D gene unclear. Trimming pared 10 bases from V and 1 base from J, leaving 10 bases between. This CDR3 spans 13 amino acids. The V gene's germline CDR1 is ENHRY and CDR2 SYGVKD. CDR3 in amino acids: CATLGVNTGELFF. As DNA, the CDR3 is TGTGCCACCCTGGGCGTGAACACCGGGGAGCTGTTTTTT.

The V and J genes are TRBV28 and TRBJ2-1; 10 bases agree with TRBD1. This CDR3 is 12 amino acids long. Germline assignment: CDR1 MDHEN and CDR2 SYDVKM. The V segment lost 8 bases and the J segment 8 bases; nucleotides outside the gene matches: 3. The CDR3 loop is CASDGQGDEQFF. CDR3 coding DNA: TGTGCCAGCGACGGACAGGGGGATGAGCAGTTCTTC.

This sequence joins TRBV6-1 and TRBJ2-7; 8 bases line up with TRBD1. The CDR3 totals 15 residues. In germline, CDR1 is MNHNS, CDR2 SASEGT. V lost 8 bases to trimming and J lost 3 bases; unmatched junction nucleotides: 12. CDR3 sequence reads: CASGRGDRQIYEQYF. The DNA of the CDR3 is TGTGCCAGCGGCCGAGGGGACAGGCAAATCTACGAGCAGTACTTC.

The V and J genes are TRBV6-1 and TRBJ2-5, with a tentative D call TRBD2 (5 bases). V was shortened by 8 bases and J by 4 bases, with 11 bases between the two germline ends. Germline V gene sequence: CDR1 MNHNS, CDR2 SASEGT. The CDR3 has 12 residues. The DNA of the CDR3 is TGTGCCAGCGGCTGGACTGGAGAGACCCAGTACTTC. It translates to CASGWTGETQYF.

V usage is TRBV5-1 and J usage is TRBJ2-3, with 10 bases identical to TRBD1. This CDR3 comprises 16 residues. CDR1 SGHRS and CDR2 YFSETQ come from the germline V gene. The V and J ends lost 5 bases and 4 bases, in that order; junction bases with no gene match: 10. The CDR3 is CASRAGTGDRADTQYF. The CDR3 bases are TGCGCCAGCAGGGCCGGGACAGGGGATAGGGCAGATACGCAGTATTTT. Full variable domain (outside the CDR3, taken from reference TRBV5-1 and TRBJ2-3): KAGVTQTPRYLIKTRGQQVTLSCSPISGHRSVSWYQQTPGQGLQFLFEYFSETQRNKGNFPGRFSGRQFSNSRSEMNVSTLELGDSALYLCASRAGTGDRADTQYFGPGTRLTVL.

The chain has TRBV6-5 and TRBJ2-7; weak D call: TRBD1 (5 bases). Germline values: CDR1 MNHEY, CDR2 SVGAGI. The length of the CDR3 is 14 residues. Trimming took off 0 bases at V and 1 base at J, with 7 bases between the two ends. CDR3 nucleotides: TGTGCCAGCAGTTACTCGGCAGGGTCCTACGAGCAGTACTTC. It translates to CASSYSAGSYEQYF.

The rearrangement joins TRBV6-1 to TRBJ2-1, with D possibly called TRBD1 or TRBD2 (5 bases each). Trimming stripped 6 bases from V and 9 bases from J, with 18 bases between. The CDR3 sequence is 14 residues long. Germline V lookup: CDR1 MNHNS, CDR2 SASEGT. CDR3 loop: CASRLKIRDGEQFF. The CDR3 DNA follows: TGTGCCAGCAGGCTTAAGATCAGGGACGGTGAGCAGTTCTTC.

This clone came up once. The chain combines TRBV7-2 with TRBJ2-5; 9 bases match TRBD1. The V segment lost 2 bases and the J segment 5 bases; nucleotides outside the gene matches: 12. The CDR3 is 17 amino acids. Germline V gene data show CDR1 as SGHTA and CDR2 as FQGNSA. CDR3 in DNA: TGTGCCAGCAGCTTATCAGGACAGGGGTGGCGAGGGGAGACCCAGTACTTC. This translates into CASSLSGQGWRGETQYF.

CDR3 nucleotides: TGTGCCATCAGTGATTGGACAGGGACCTACGAGCAGTACTTC. Translating it yields CAISDWTGTYEQYF. This sequence joins TRBV10-3 and TRBJ2-7; 8 bases align to TRBD1. CDR1 and CDR2 from the germline V gene are ENHRY and SYGVKD. V was clipped by 3 bases and J by 2 bases; unmatched bases: 3. This CDR3 has 14 amino acids.

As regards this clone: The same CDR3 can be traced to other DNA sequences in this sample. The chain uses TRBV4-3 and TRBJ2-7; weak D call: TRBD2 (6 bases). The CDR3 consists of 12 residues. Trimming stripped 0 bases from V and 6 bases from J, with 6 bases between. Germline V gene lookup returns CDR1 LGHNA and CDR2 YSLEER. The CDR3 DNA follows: TGCGCCAGCAGCCAAGAGGGGGGCGAGCAGTACTTC. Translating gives CASSQEGGEQYF.

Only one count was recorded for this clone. In DNA, the CDR3 is TGTGCCAGCAGTCGAACAGGGGGATTTTTCAACACTGAAGCTTTCTTT. It codes for CASSRTGGFFNTEAFF. The J gene is TRBJ1-1, the V gene TRBV27; TRBD1 matches 8 bases. The CDR3 runs 16 residues. J was trimmed by 2 bases and V by 5 bases; bases with no gene match: 10. Germline loops: CDR1 MNHEY, CDR2 SMNVEV (reference sequence).

The chain's CDR3 is CASSEGSRNTEAFF. The CDR3 DNA sequence: TGCGCCAGCAGTGAGGGCTCCAGGAACACTGAAGCTTTCTTT. The rearrangement joins TRBV10-2 to TRBJ1-1, with D unresolved. This CDR3 has 14 residues. Germline V gives CDR1 WSHSY, CDR2 SAAADI. V lost 2 bases and J 1 base, leaving 8 bases between the germline ends.

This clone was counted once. CDR3 nucleotide sequence: TGCGCCAGCAGTCAATACTGTAGGCCTAACTATGGCTACACCTTC. It yields the protein CASSQYCRPNYGYTF. The chain uses TRBV23-1 and TRBJ1-2; D call uncertain. TRBV23-1 is an open reading frame, and its role is uncertain. The CDR3 runs 15 residues. V lost 1 base, J lost 0 bases, and 9 bases lay in between.

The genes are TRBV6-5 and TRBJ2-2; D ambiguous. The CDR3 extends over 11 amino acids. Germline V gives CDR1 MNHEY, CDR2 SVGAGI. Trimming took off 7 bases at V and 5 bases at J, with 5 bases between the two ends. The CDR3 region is CASTRTGELFF. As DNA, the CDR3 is TGTGCCAGCACCAGGACCGGGGAGCTGTTTTTT.

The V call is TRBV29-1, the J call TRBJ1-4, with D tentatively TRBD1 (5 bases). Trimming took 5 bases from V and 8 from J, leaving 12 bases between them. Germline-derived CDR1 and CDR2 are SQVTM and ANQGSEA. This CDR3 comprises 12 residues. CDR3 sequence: CSVSQGGEKLFF. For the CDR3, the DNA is TGCAGCGTTTCCCAGGGAGGGGAAAAACTGTTTTTT.

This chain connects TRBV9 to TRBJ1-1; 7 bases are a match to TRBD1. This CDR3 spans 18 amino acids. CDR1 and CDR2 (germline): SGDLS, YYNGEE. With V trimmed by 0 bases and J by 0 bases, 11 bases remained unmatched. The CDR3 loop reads CASSVGPLWTGMNTEAFF. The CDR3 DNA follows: TGTGCCAGCAGCGTAGGACCTCTCTGGACAGGAATGAACACTGAAGCTTTCTTT.

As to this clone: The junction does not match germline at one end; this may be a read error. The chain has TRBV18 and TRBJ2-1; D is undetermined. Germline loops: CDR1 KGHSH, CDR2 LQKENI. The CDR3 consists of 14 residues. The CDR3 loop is CASSPMASDNEQFF. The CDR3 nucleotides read TGTGCCAGCTCACCAATGGCCTCCGACAATGAGCAGTTCTTC.

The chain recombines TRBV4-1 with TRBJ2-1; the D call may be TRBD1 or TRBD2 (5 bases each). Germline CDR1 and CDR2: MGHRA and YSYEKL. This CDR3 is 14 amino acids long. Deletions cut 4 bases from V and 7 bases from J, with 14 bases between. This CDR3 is CASSRPPGPNEQFF. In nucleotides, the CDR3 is TGCGCCAGCAGCCGACCACCGGGACCGAATGAGCAGTTCTTC.

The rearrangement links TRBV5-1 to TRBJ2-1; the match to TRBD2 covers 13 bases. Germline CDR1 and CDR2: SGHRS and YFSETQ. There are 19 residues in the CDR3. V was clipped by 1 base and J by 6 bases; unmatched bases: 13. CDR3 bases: TGCGCCAGCAGCTTGACGGGACTAGCGGGGAGGGAAGGGGTCAATGAGCAGTTCTTC. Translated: CASSLTGLAGREGVNEQFF.

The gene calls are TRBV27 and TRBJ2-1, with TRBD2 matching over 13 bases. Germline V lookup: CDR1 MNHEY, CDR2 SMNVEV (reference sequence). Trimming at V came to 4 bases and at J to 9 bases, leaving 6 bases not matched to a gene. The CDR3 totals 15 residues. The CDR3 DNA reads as TGTGCCAGCAGTTCCGGGACTAGCGGGGTGGTTGAGCAGTTCTTC. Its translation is CASSSGTSGVVEQFF.

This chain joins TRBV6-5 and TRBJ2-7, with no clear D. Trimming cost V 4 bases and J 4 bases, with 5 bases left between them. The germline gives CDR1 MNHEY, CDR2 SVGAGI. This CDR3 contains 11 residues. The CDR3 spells CASSSLYEQYF. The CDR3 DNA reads TGTGCCAGCAGTTCCCTTTACGAGCAGTACTTC.

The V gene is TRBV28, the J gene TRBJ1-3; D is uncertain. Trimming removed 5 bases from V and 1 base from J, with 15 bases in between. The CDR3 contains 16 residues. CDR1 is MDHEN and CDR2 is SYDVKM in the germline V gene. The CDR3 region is CASSSPLGRSGNTIYF. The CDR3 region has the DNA TGTGCCAGCAGTAGTCCTTTAGGGAGGTCTGGAAACACCATATATTTT.

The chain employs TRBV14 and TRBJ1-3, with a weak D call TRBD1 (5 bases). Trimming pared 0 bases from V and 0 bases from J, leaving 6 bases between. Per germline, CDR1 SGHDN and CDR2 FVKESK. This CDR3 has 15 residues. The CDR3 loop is CASSQDRASGNTIYF. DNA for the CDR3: TGTGCCAGCAGCCAAGACAGGGCCTCTGGAAACACCATATATTTT.

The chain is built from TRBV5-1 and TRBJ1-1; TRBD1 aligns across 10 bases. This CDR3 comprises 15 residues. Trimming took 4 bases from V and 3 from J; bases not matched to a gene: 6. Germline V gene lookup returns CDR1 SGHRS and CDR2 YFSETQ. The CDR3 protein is CASSEGDRGDTEAFF. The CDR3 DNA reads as TGCGCCAGCAGCGAGGGGGACAGGGGAGACACTGAAGCTTTCTTT.

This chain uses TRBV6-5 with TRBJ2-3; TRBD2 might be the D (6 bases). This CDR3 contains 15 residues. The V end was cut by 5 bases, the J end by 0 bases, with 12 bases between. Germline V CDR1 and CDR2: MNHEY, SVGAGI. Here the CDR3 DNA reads TGTGCCAGCAGTCATTCTAGCGTTAGCACAGATACGCAGTATTTT. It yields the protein CASSHSSVSTDTQYF.

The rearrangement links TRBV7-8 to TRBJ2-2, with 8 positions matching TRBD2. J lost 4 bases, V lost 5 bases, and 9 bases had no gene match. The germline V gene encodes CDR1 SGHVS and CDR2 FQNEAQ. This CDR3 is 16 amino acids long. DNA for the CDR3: TGTGCCAGCAGCCCAGGGGTAGCGGGACTCACCGGGGAGCTGTTTTTT. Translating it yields CASSPGVAGLTGELFF. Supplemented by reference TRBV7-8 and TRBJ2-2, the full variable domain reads GAGVSQSPRYKVAKRGQDVALRCDPISGHVSLFWYQQALGQGPEFLTYFQNEAQLDKSGLPSDRFFAERPEGSVSTLKIQRTQQEDSAVYLCASSPGVAGLTGELFFGEGSRLTVL.

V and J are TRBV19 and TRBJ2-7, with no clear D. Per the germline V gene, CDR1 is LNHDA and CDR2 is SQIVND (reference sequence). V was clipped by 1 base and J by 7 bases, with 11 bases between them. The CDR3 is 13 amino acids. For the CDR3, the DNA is TGTGCCAGTAGTATAGCGTCCTTTGGGGAGCAGTACTTC. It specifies CASSIASFGEQYF. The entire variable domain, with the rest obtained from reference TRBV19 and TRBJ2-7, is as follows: DGGITQSPKYLFRKEGQNVTLSCEQNLNHDAMYWYRQDPGQGLRLIYYSQIVNDFQKGDIAEGYSVSREKKESFPLTVTSAQKNPTAFYLCASSIASFGEQYFGPGTRLTVT.

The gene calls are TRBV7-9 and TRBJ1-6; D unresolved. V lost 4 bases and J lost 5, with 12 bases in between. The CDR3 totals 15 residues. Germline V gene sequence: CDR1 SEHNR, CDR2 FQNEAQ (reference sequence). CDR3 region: CASSSSVGDNSPLHF. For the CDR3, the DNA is TGTGCCAGCAGCTCCTCCGTGGGTGATAATTCACCCCTCCACTTT.

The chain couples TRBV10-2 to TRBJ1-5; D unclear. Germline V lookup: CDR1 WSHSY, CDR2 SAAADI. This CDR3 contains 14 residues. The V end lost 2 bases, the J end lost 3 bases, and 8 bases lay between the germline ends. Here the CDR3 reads CASSEKQSNQPQHF. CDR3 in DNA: TGCGCCAGCAGTGAGAAACAATCCAATCAGCCCCAGCATTTT.

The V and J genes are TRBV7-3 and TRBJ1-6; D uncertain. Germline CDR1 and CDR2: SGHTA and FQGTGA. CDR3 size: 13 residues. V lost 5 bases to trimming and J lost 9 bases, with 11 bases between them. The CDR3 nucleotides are TGTGCCAGCAGCCGGCAGCCTGGTTCACCCCTCCACTTT. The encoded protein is CASSRQPGSPLHF.